This T cell receptor beta chain was recovered during a study of blood T cell repertoires in COVID-19. As concerns this clone: A read error may produce the germline difference seen at one junction end.

Germline V lookup: CDR1 SQVTM, CDR2 ANQGSEA. CDR3 length equals 16 residues. TCRdb keeps only in-frame clones here, not all; method: immunoSEQ multiplex PCR. The profile shows about 170,000 clones, around 90% of them singletons. This chain connects TRBV29-1 to TRBJ1-4, with 8 bases lining up with TRBD1. Sequenced input: peripheral blood. The source is a man aged 18 to 29 with COVID-19, enrolled during active disease. The CDR3 region has the DNA TGCAGCGTTGCCCGTACCAGGGGGCCATCTAATGAAAAACTGCTTTTT. This encodes CSVARTRGPSNEKLLF.